Described below is a single T cell receptor (beta chain) sequence and its context. Its antigen is still unknown. The sample comes from a study of shared clonotypes between healthy human individuals. It was across several immunoSEQ plates that each subset's genomic DNA was evenly split. Assay used: immunoSEQ multiplex PCR; TCRdb lists only in-frame clones, some missing. The sample lists 2 million to 2.5 million clones, roughly 93% occurring once. All the donors were Caucasian adults who lived in Nashville, Tennessee. The CDR3 covers 13 residues. Trimming stripped 3 bases from V and 4 bases from J, with 12 bases between. Germline assignment: CDR1 SQVTM and CDR2 ANQGSEA. Study conclusions and caveats: When naive CD4 clonotypes were compared across several donors, approximately 5% were shared. Rarefaction analysis demonstrated incomplete sorted-subset sequencing notwithstanding large depth.

Sequencing was carried out using naive CD4+ T cells from PBMCs. Subset noted: CD45RA+ positively selected. The TCR originated in a man between 18 and 29 years old in good health. Some clones in this sample may be carry-over from other donors' samples. The chain carries TRBV29-1 and TRBJ2-5; D is perhaps TRBD1 (6 bases). CDR3 nucleotides: TGCAGCGTTGATAGGGGGAAGAGAGAGACCCAGTACTTC. Protein sequence: CSVDRGKRETQYF.